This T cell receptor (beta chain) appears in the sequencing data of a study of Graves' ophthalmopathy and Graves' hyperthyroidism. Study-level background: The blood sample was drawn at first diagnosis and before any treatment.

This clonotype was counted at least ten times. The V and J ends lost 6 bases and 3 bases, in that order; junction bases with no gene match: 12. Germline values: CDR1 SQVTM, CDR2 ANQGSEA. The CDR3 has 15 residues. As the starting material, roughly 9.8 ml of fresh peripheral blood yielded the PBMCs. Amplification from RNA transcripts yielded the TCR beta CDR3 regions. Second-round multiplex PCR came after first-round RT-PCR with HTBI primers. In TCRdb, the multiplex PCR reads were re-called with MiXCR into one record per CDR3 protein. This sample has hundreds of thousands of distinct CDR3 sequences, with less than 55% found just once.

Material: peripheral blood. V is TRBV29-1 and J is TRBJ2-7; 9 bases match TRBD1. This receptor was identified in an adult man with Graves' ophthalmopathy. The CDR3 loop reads CSVEKDRGSGYEQYF. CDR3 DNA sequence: TGCAGCGTGGAAAAGGACAGGGGAAGCGGCTACGAGCAGTACTTC.